This TCR beta chain was captured by sequencing in a study of cytomegalovirus exposure and HLA in healthy donors. Trimming removed 2 bases from V and 7 bases from J; junction bases left unmatched: 6. From germline, CDR1 is SGHNT and CDR2 YYREEE (reference sequence). CDR3 length equals 16 residues. 13 Jbeta primers and 60 Vbeta primers were used for the PCR. This table comes from immunoSEQ multiplex PCR, and its TCRdb copy is limited to in-frame clones, with some not included. The sample comprises around 130,000 clones, 75% to 85% of which are singletons, and 2.5% to 3% rests with the top ten. The chain combines TRBV5-4 with TRBJ2-2; 12 bases are shared with TRBD2. Sequenced input: PBMCs. This receptor was identified in a man aged 25 to 40 in good health and CMV-seronegative. CDR3 loop: CASSLSSGRAFGELFF. The CDR3 DNA reads TGTGCCAGCAGCTTATCTAGCGGGAGGGCCTTCGGGGAGCTGTTTTTT. The full variable domain, its missing parts supplied by reference TRBV5-4 and TRBJ2-2, is ETGVTQSPTHLIKTRGQQVTLRCSSQSGHNTVSWYQQALGQGPQFIFQYYREEENGRGNFPPRFSGLQFPNYSSELNVNALELDDSALYLCASSLSSGRAFGELFFGEGSRLTVL.